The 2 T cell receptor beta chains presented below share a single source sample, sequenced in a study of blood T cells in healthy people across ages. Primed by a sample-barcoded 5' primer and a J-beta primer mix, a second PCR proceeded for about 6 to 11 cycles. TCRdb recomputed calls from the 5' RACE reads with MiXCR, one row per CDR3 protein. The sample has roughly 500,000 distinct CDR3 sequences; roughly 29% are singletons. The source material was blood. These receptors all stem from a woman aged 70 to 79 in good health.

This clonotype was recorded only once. CDR3 protein: CSAITGTKGETQYF. As DNA, the CDR3 is TGCAGTGCTATAACAGGGACTAAGGGAGAGACCCAGTACTTC. The genes are TRBV20-1 and TRBJ2-5, with D possibly TRBD2 on 7 matching bases. The CDR3 covers 14 residues. V was shortened by 4 bases and J by 4 bases, with 16 bases between the two germline ends. In germline, CDR1 is DFQATT, CDR2 SNEGSKA (reference sequence).

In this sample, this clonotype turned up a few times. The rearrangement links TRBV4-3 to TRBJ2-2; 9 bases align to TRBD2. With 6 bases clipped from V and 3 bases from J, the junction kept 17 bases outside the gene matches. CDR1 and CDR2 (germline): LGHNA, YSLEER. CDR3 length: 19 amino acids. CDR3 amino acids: CASRKADRLAGDYTGELFF. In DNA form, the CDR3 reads TGCGCCAGCAGAAAGGCAGACCGATTAGCGGGGGATTACACCGGGGAGCTGTTTTTT.